The present T cell receptor beta chain was sequenced within a study of Ad26.COV2.S vaccination and SARS-CoV-2 variants. Study-level results: The study found higher spike-specific TCR breadth in vaccine than placebo recipients.

With respect to this clone: Its antigen is not known. Other DNA sequences in this specimen translate into the identical CDR3.

Trimming removed 3 bases from V and 2 bases from J; junction bases left unmatched: 5. The CDR3 is 15 amino acids. Germline CDR1 is KGHSH and CDR2 is LQKENI. Documented treatment: around 19 received Ad26.COV2.S at low or high dose, single or two shots; a few received placebo; per-sample allocation not given. Repertoires come from day 63 after the first vaccine or placebo injection. Assay used: immunoSEQ multiplex PCR; TCRdb lists only in-frame clones, some missing. The table has about 680,000 clones, around 90% seen once; the top ten hold about 1.5%. The sequence was collected from a person between 18 and 60 years old who received the Ad26.COV2.S COVID-19 vaccine or a placebo. Source: peripheral blood, taken in a trial of Ad26.COV2.S vaccine versus placebo. The chain carries TRBV18 and TRBJ2-7; 9 bases align to TRBD1. CDR3 nucleotide sequence: TGTGCCAGCTCACCCCCGGGACAGGGAGCCTACGAGCAGTACTTC. Its protein is CASSPPGQGAYEQYF.